This passage covers 23 T cell receptor beta chains from one sample sequenced in a study of beta chain features in type 1 diabetes. Every isolated RNA sample was fully reverse transcribed, so sequencing captured expressed TCRB transcripts. Produced via immunoSEQ multiplex PCR; TCRdb's table is partial and in-frame only. The repertoire consists of under 450,000 clones, with more than 12% occurring once and the leading ten covering around 0.02%. What was sequenced was naive CD4+ T cells from blood. All receptors come from a woman under 30 in good health.

CDR3 region: CASSVTGGSYNEQFF. The CDR3 coding sequence is TGCGCCAGCAGCGTAACAGGGGGCTCCTACAATGAGCAGTTCTTC. The J gene is TRBJ2-1, the V gene TRBV5-1; 8 nucleotides align to TRBD1. The ends lost 4 bases at V and 0 bases at J; junction bases unmatched: 3. The CDR3 contains 15 residues. CDR1 SGHRS and CDR2 YFSETQ come from the germline V gene.

This clone was seen a few times. V gene TRBV27 combines with J gene TRBJ2-7, with D possibly matching TRBD2 (6 bases). V dropped 6 bases and J dropped 2 bases, with 20 bases sitting between them. Germline CDR1 MNHEY, CDR2 SMNVEV (reference sequence). The CDR3 has 16 amino acids. CDR3 loop: CASSREVGGATYEQYF. DNA for the CDR3: TGTGCCAGCAGCCGTGAAGTAGGAGGGGCAACCTACGAGCAGTACTTC.

V is TRBV30 and J is TRBJ2-5, with 13 bases lining up with TRBD2. The junction had 14 bases not matched to a gene; V was cut back by 3 bases and J by 10 bases. This CDR3 has 16 amino acids. Looked up from germline, CDR1 is GTSNPN and CDR2 is SVGIG (reference sequence). The CDR3 reads CAWSGAQGLAGAVQYF. CDR3 sequence (DNA): TGTGCCTGGAGCGGGGCCCAAGGACTAGCGGGAGCGGTCCAGTACTTC.

The V call is TRBV30, the J call TRBJ2-7, with D perhaps TRBD1 (5 bases). With 0 bases removed from V and 6 bases from J, the gap between germline ends came to 18 bases. Germline CDR1 GTSNPN, CDR2 SVGIG (reference sequence). This CDR3 is built from 15 residues. Written as DNA, the CDR3 is TGTGCCTGGAGTGTACCCAGGGTTTTAGGTTCCGAGCAGTACTTC. Translation gives CAWSVPRVLGSEQYF.

This chain uses TRBV15 with TRBJ2-1, with D perhaps matching TRBD2 (7 bases). CDR3 length equals 16 residues. Germline-derived CDR1 and CDR2 are LNHNV and YYDKDF (reference sequence). Between the trimmed V and J ends, which lost 1 base and 7 bases, there was a span of 17 bases. The CDR3 nucleotides are TGTGCCACCAGCAGAGTAAGGGGGGAGGGTAGGAATGAGCAGTTCTTC. It specifies CATSRVRGEGRNEQFF.

This clone was seen only a few times. The sample carries other DNA sequences with the same CDR3. The chain is built from TRBV30 and TRBJ1-1; D uncertain. V lost 0 bases to trimming and J lost 1 base, with 6 bases between them. The germline V gene encodes CDR1 GTSNPN and CDR2 SVGIG (reference sequence). The CDR3 covers 13 residues. The CDR3 DNA reads TGTGCCTGGAGTGTGCTACGGAACACTGAAGCTTTCTTT. Protein product: CAWSVLRNTEAFF.

This chain uses TRBV9 with TRBJ1-2, with D possibly being TRBD1 (5 bases). The CDR3 contains 15 residues. CDR1 is SGDLS and CDR2 is YYNGEE in the germline V gene. V was clipped by 4 bases and J by 8 bases, with 21 bases between them. The CDR3 is CASSRSNRSYGGYTF. In DNA form, the CDR3 reads TGTGCCAGCAGCCGATCGAACAGGTCCTATGGGGGCTACACCTTC.

V and J are TRBV7-9 and TRBJ2-1, with D unresolved. Germline V gives CDR1 SEHNR, CDR2 FQNEAQ (reference sequence). CDR3 length: 11 residues. Between the trimmed V and J ends, which lost 2 bases and 15 bases, there was a span of 11 bases. CDR3 in amino acids: CASSLTSLWFF. In DNA form, the CDR3 reads TGTGCCAGCAGCTTAACGAGCTTGTGGTTCTTC.

The table lists this clone with a few counts. The chain links TRBV6-1 to TRBJ2-1; D is unclear. Per germline, CDR1 MNHNS and CDR2 SASEGT. The ends were cut back, 8 bases at V and 4 bases at J, with 12 bases in the middle. The CDR3 sequence is 13 residues long. The DNA for the CDR3 is TGTGCCAGCCGGCGGTTGACTTACAATGAGCAGTTCTTC. Its protein is CASRRLTYNEQFF.

This clone has just a few counts. Written as DNA, the CDR3 is TGTGCCAGCAGCTCTCTATCTGGGGCCAACGTCCTGACTTTC. It specifies CASSSLSGANVLTF. The V call is TRBV11-2, the J call TRBJ2-6; unclear D gene. Germline CDR1 is SGHAT and CDR2 is FQNNGV. V lost 4 bases and J lost 1, with 5 bases in between. This CDR3 has 14 residues. Complete variable domain (other parts from reference TRBV11-2 and TRBJ2-6): EAGVAQSPRYKIIEKRQSVAFWCNPISGHATLYWYQQILGQGPKLLIQFQNNGVVDDSQLPKDRFSAERLKGVDSTLKIQPAKLEDSAVYLCASSSLSGANVLTFGAGSRLTVL.

This clone was observed a few times. The rearrangement links TRBV19 to TRBJ1-2, with D perhaps TRBD1 (6 bases). The CDR3 runs to 13 residues. The germline V gene has CDR1 LNHDA and CDR2 SQIVND (reference sequence). V lost 7 bases and J lost 4, with 13 bases in between. CDR3 amino acids: CASNTQGIYGYTF. The CDR3 region has the DNA TGTGCCAGTAACACCCAGGGGATCTATGGCTACACCTTC.

The J gene is TRBJ2-5, the V gene TRBV5-1, with 8 bases aligning to TRBD1. The J segment lost 4 bases and the V segment lost 4 bases, leaving 6 bases of the junction unmatched. The germline V gene has CDR1 SGHRS and CDR2 YFSETQ. The CDR3 has 14 residues. Here the CDR3 reads CASSSTGGTETQYF. The CDR3 nucleotides are TGCGCCAGCAGCAGCACAGGGGGGACAGAGACCCAGTACTTC. The whole variable domain, filled in from reference TRBV5-1 and TRBJ2-5, reads KAGVTQTPRYLIKTRGQQVTLSCSPISGHRSVSWYQQTPGQGLQFLFEYFSETQRNKGNFPGRFSGRQFSNSRSEMNVSTLELGDSALYLCASSSTGGTETQYFGPGTRLLVL.

The CDR3 loop is CASRDRGGSQETQYF. Here the CDR3 DNA reads TGTGCCAGCAGGGACCGGGGCGGGAGCCAGGAGACCCAGTACTTC. The rearrangement links TRBV7-2 to TRBJ2-5, with 7 bases that match TRBD2. The CDR3 contains 15 residues. Unmatched junction bases numbered 12, after V lost 6 bases and J lost 5 bases. The germline V gene has CDR1 SGHTA and CDR2 FQGNSA.

The chain has TRBV11-3 and TRBJ2-7; possibly TRBD2 for D (5 bases). CDR1 is SGHNT, CDR2 YENEEA, per germline. V was cut by 1 base and J by 5 bases, with 12 bases left in between. The CDR3 has 14 amino acids. This CDR3 is CASSLVSGIHEQYF. DNA of the CDR3: TGTGCCAGCAGCTTAGTATCGGGAATCCACGAGCAGTACTTC.

The sample holds a few counts of this clone. The rearrangement uses TRBV2 and TRBJ2-5; TRBD2 agrees at 10 bases. Germline V gene lookup returns CDR1 SNHLY and CDR2 FYNNEI. Trimming removed 4 bases from V and 1 base from J; junction bases left unmatched: 3. The CDR3 has 15 residues. CDR3 sequence (DNA): TGTGCCAGCAGTGGCCGGACTAGCGGCCAAGAGACCCAGTACTTC. This encodes CASSGRTSGQETQYF.

This clone showed up just a few times. The chain links TRBV9 to TRBJ1-2, with D unclear. The CDR3 is 13 residues long. V was pared by 0 bases and J by 5 bases, with 8 bases between. Germline CDR1 and CDR2: SGDLS and YYNGEE. CDR3 region: CASSVESIYGYTF. In nucleotides, the CDR3 is TGTGCCAGCAGCGTAGAATCCATTTATGGCTACACCTTC.

This clone appeared a few times. The chain joins TRBV4-1 to TRBJ2-7, with D maybe TRBD1 (5 bases). Between the trimmed V and J ends, which lost 0 bases and 1 base, there was a span of 10 bases. CDR3 length: 15 residues. Germline-derived CDR1 and CDR2 are MGHRA and YSYEKL. Here the CDR3 DNA reads TGCGCCAGCAGCCAAGATTACCCAGGGTCCTACGAGCAGTACTTC. It yields the protein CASSQDYPGSYEQYF.

In this sample, this clone turned up a few times. V and J are TRBV30 and TRBJ2-7, with 7 bases lining up with TRBD1. V dropped 4 bases and J dropped 6; count of bases not matched to a gene: 3. The germline CDR1 and CDR2 sequences are GTSNPN and SVGIG (reference sequence). The CDR3 is 11 amino acids. The CDR3 coding sequence is TGTGCCTGGAACAGGGGCTCCGAGCAGTACTTC. This gives the protein CAWNRGSEQYF.

This clone was recorded a few times. The chain uses TRBV7-2 and TRBJ2-7, with TRBD1 matching over 8 bases. CDR3 size: 16 residues. Germline-derived CDR1 and CDR2 are SGHTA and FQGNSA. V gave up 5 bases and J gave up 4 bases; unmatched junction bases: 13. The CDR3 is CASSLTSSQGAYEQYF. CDR3 DNA: TGTGCCAGCAGCCTCACCTCGAGTCAGGGGGCTTACGAGCAGTACTTC.

Only a few counts were recorded for this clone. The chain has TRBV4-1 and TRBJ2-1, with TRBD2 as a possible D gene (5 bases). Germline V gene lookup returns CDR1 MGHRA and CDR2 YSYEKL. V was pared by 1 base and J by 10 bases, with 8 bases between. CDR3 length equals 12 residues. Here the CDR3 reads CASSQVGGEQFF. In nucleotides, the CDR3 is TGCGCCAGCAGCCAAGTGGGCGGGGAGCAGTTCTTC.

This clone was recorded a few times. The chain joins TRBV7-3 to TRBJ2-1; 7 bases fit TRBD1. The CDR3 is 14 residues long. With V trimmed by 6 bases and J by 6 bases, 8 bases remained unmatched. The germline gives CDR1 SGHTA, CDR2 FQGTGA. The CDR3 is CASSSGQVGNEQFF. The CDR3 DNA reads as TGTGCCAGCAGTTCCGGACAGGTCGGCAATGAGCAGTTCTTC.

The chain employs TRBV19 and TRBJ1-2, with no clear D. Germline V CDR1 and CDR2: LNHDA, SQIVND (reference sequence). The germline V and J ends were trimmed by 9 bases and 8 bases, with 16 bases remaining between them. The CDR3 runs to 12 residues. CDR3 sequence: CASAYPVVGYTF. The CDR3 DNA sequence: TGTGCCAGCGCCTATCCTGTGGTGGGCTACACCTTC.

This clone was counted a few times. The chain employs TRBV30 and TRBJ1-2; 8 nucleotides match TRBD1. V dropped 5 bases and J dropped 8; count of bases not matched to a gene: 10. Per germline, CDR1 GTSNPN and CDR2 SVGIG (reference sequence). The CDR3 runs to 13 residues. CDR3 DNA sequence: TGTGCCTGGCAACGGACAGGGTCTAAGGGCTACACCTTC. It encodes CAWQRTGSKGYTF. Full variable domain (remainder filled in from reference TRBV30 and TRBJ1-2): SQTIHQWPATLVQPVGSPLSLECTVEGTSNPNLYWYRQAAGRGLQLLFYSVGIGQISSEVPQNLSASRPQDRQFILSSKKLLLSDSGFYLCAWQRTGSKGYTFGSGTRLTVV.